These T cell receptor beta chains were read from a single sample in a study of siplizumab effects on memory and regulatory T cells. Sequencing used immunoSEQ multiplex PCR; TCRdb keeps in-frame clones, though not all of them. The table has some 97,000 clones, less than 95% seen once; the top ten hold under 0.7%. Sequencing input: Tregs sorted from blood. The receptors derive from a human donor in good health. Both conserved end residues are trimmed from each CDR3.

V gene: TRBV5-4; CDR3 protein: ASSLLVGTEAYNEQF
V gene: TRBV11-2; CDR3 protein: ASSSYSNQPQH
V gene: TRBV9; CDR3 protein: ASSVGRHSGNTIY
V gene: TRBV11-2; CDR3 protein: ASSFSTGTDTQY
V gene: TRBV14; CDR3 protein: ASSQVYRDRNIQY
V gene: TRBV19; CDR3 protein: ASSILTGGPLPEAF
V gene: TRBV28; CDR3 protein: ASRFLTSGAF
V gene: TRBV18; CDR3 protein: AILLAGTQY
V gene: TRBV19; CDR3 protein: ASSTFSGSSYNEQF
V gene: TRBV28; CDR3 protein: ATRDSPRDNEQF
V gene: TRBV11-2; CDR3 protein: ASSLAGVVGEKLF
V gene: TRBV29-1; CDR3 protein: SARLLAGGRRQY
V gene: TRBV11-2; CDR3 protein: ASRTSTRPYNEQF
V gene: TRBV11-2; CDR3 protein: ASSLKGMNTEAF
V gene: TRBV11-3; CDR3 protein: ASSSLRGTQY
V gene: TRBV10-3; CDR3 protein: AISDPPGQGYYEQY
V gene: TRBV29-1; CDR3 protein: SVVTGGGKEAF
V gene: TRBV6-1; CDR3 protein: ASTTYTDTQY
V gene: TRBV27; CDR3 protein: ASSRDRVNQPQH
V gene: TRBV29-1; CDR3 protein: SVGRDRGISEAF
V gene: TRBV5-1; CDR3 protein: ASSMGQANTGELF
V gene: TRBV5-1; CDR3 protein: ASTPGQGNTEAF
V gene: TRBV28; CDR3 protein: ASTQRGNQPQH
V gene: TRBV28; CDR3 protein: ASSSSGTSFVEQF
V gene: TRBV4-1; CDR3 protein: ASSPRRTRGTDTQY
V gene: TRBV6-6; CDR3 protein: ASYNWGSSGNTIY
V gene: TRBV9; CDR3 protein: ASSQGASNTEAF
V gene: TRBV18; CDR3 protein: ASSPSRGESYEQY
V gene: TRBV2; CDR3 protein: ASSVRGGTLDTQY
V gene: TRBV9; CDR3 protein: ASNPDGLTTIYNEQF
V gene: TRBV28; CDR3 protein: ASSRTGRVYGYT
V gene: TRBV30; CDR3 protein: AFSGGYEQY
V gene: TRBV9; CDR3 protein: ASSAKPGLAGDYLTDTQY
V gene: TRBV10-2; CDR3 protein: ASALGQNADTQY
V gene: TRBV12-5; CDR3 protein: ASGTGGNTGELF
V gene: TRBV7-2; CDR3 protein: ASSLRSGYEQY
V gene: TRBV28; CDR3 protein: ASNRKRGRGEDYEQY
V gene: TRBV6-1; CDR3 protein: ANGAGYEQY
V gene: TRBV9; CDR3 protein: ASSVEGRSNTEAF
V gene: TRBV19; CDR3 protein: ASGEQGVHQPQH
V gene: TRBV10-3; CDR3 protein: AISSLAGVLDTQY
V gene: TRBV5-1; CDR3 protein: ASSSRGSNTGELF
V gene: TRBV6-1; CDR3 protein: ASSEAVLPRPYNEQF
V gene: TRBV21-1; CDR3 protein: ASSKGPSPDGYIQVRTEAF
V gene: TRBV28; CDR3 protein: ASSLTGLAGGYQY
V gene: TRBV7-3; CDR3 protein: ASRSSPGSTDTQY
V gene: TRBV5-1; CDR3 protein: ASSFAVGSLNTEAF
V gene: TRBV7-3; CDR3 protein: ASSESGRASNEQF
V gene: TRBV11-2; CDR3 protein: ASSLDFNTEAF
V gene: TRBV5-1; CDR3 protein: ASSLGRLAGDSQF
V gene: TRBV4-2; CDR3 protein: ASSPRDRGRYGYT